Each of the 22 T cell receptor beta chains below was sequenced from the same sample in a study of cytomegalovirus exposure and HLA in healthy donors. In the PCR, 60 Vbeta and 13 Jbeta primers were used. Only in-frame clones appear in the TCRdb table, and some are missing; sequencing was by immunoSEQ multiplex PCR. The sample lists approximately 120,000 clones; 75% were seen once. Sequencing was done on a sample of PBMCs. The origin of the receptors is a young man in good health and CMV-seronegative.

This clone has a single count. The V call is TRBV29-1, the J call TRBJ1-2, with TRBD1 identical over 7 bases. CDR3 length: 14 amino acids. CDR1 and CDR2 from the germline V gene are SQVTM and ANQGSEA. J gave up 5 bases and V 0 bases, and 6 bases lay outside the gene matches. Written as DNA, the CDR3 is TGCAGCGTTGAAGATCTAAGGGGGCAGTATGGCTACACCTTC. Translating gives CSVEDLRGQYGYTF.

This chain joins TRBV6-7 and TRBJ2-3; 7 bases align to TRBD2. TRBV6-7 is designated an ORF whose function remains uncertain. V gave up 7 bases and J gave up 1 base; unmatched junction bases: 5. This CDR3 has 14 residues. CDR3 protein: CASTRAGCTDTQYF. The CDR3, as DNA: TGTGCCAGCACCCGAGCGGGGTGCACAGATACGCAGTATTTT.

This chain uses TRBV9 with TRBJ2-5, with D perhaps matching TRBD1 (6 bases). V was shortened by 3 bases and J by 4 bases, with 22 bases between the two germline ends. CDR3 length: 17 residues. Germline loops: CDR1 SGDLS, CDR2 YYNGEE. CDR3 DNA sequence: TGTGCCAGCAGCGAGGGGGTGAGGGATAGAGGGGGAGAGACCCAGTACTTC. Protein: CASSEGVRDRGGETQYF. The variable domain in full, completed from reference TRBV9 and TRBJ2-5, reads DSGVTQTPKHLITATGQRVTLRCSPRSGDLSVYWYQQSLDQGLQFLIQYYNGEERAKGNILERFSAQQFPDLHSELNLSSLELGDSALYFCASSEGVRDRGGETQYFGPGTRLLVL.

The rearrangement uses TRBV7-9 and TRBJ2-7; 8 bases are a match to TRBD1. Per germline, CDR1 SEHNR and CDR2 FQNEAQ (reference sequence). V shed 5 bases and J 2 bases; nucleotides not matched to a gene: 8. CDR3 length: 15 amino acids. CDR3 DNA sequence: TGTGCCAGCAGCCAGAGGGGACAGGAGCCCTACGAGCAGTACTTC. The encoded protein is CASSQRGQEPYEQYF.

The rearrangement links TRBV28 to TRBJ1-3; D unclear. Trimming took off 2 bases at V and 0 bases at J, with 8 bases between the two ends. This CDR3 is 15 amino acids long. The germline V gene has CDR1 MDHEN and CDR2 SYDVKM. CDR3 sequence: CASSLAANSGNTIYF. CDR3 DNA sequence: TGTGCCAGCAGTTTAGCTGCGAACTCTGGAAACACCATATATTTT. The variable domain in full, with the rest retrieved from reference TRBV28 and TRBJ1-3, is DVKVTQSSRYLVKRTGEKVFLECVQDMDHENMFWYRQDPGLGLRLIYFSYDVKMKEKGDIPEGYSVSREKKERFSLILESASTNQTSMYLCASSLAANSGNTIYFGEGSWLTVV.

CDR3 protein: CASRLFLTDTQYF. As DNA, the CDR3 is TGTGCCAGCAGACTCTTTCTCACAGATACGCAGTATTTT. This rearrangement joins TRBV6-5 to TRBJ2-3, with no clear D. Per germline, CDR1 MNHEY and CDR2 SVGAGI. The germline V and J ends were trimmed by 6 bases and 2 bases, with 9 bases remaining between them. The CDR3 is 13 amino acids.

The V and J genes are TRBV7-2 and TRBJ1-5, with 9 bases aligning to TRBD1. The CDR3 totals 15 residues. Germline lookup yields CDR1 SGHTA and CDR2 FQGNSA. The junction had 7 bases not matched to a gene; V was cut back by 4 bases and J by 6 bases. CDR3 residues: CASSSGTGRGQPQHF. In DNA, the CDR3 is TGTGCCAGCAGCTCAGGGACAGGGAGGGGTCAGCCCCAGCATTTT. The full variable domain, rest sourced from reference TRBV7-2 and TRBJ1-5, is GAGVSQSPSNKVTEKGKDVELRCDPISGHTALYWYRQSLGQGLEFLIYFQGNSAPDKSGLPSDRFSAERTGGSVSTLTIQRTQQEDSAVYLCASSSGTGRGQPQHFGDGTRLSIL.

J is TRBJ2-3 and V is TRBV6-5; D is unclear. The germline V gene has CDR1 MNHEY and CDR2 SVGAGI. The CDR3 spans 13 residues. V lost 6 bases to trimming and J lost 6 bases, with 13 bases between them. DNA for the CDR3: TGTGCCAGCAGCTTATCTCTGAGGGATACGCAGTATTTT. Amino acid sequence: CASSLSLRDTQYF.

This clone was seen just once. The chain employs TRBV9 and TRBJ2-1; D gene uncertain. The V gene lost 0 bases and the J gene lost 9 bases, with 10 bases spanning the gap. This CDR3 spans 13 amino acids. Germline V gene sequence: CDR1 SGDLS, CDR2 YYNGEE. Here the CDR3 DNA reads TGTGCCAGCAGCGTAGGACAAGTGCCTGAGCAGTTCTTC. Its translation is CASSVGQVPEQFF.

The chain uses TRBV29-1 and TRBJ2-5; 8 nucleotides agree with TRBD1. The V gene's germline CDR1 is SQVTM and CDR2 ANQGSEA. The trim removed 5 bases at V and 5 bases at J, leaving 7 bases unmatched. CDR3 length equals 13 residues. CDR3 amino acids: CSVSRGPGETQYF. In nucleotides, the CDR3 is TGCAGCGTTAGCAGGGGGCCTGGGGAGACCCAGTACTTC. Variable domain in full (rest from reference TRBV29-1 and TRBJ2-5): SAVISQKPSRDICQRGTSLTIQCQVDSQVTMMFWYRQQPGQSLTLIATANQGSEATYESGFVIDKFPISRPNLTFSTLTVSNMSPEDSSIYLCSVSRGPGETQYFGPGTRLLVL.

The V call is TRBV29-1, the J call TRBJ2-1; 7 positions agree with TRBD1. The J segment lost 8 bases and the V segment lost 6 bases, leaving 16 bases of the junction unmatched. The CDR3 extends over 15 amino acids. CDR1 and CDR2 from the germline V gene are SQVTM and ANQGSEA. The CDR3 protein is CSVLQGTFAIDEQFF. CDR3 nucleotide sequence: TGCAGCGTCCTACAGGGGACATTTGCAATTGATGAGCAGTTCTTC.

This clone was observed a few times. The chain is built from TRBV4-2 and TRBJ2-7, with a possible D match to TRBD1 (6 bases). Trimming shortened V by 0 bases and J by 3 bases, and 24 bases separated the two germline ends. The CDR3 is made up of 19 amino acids. The germline V gene has CDR1 LGHNA and CDR2 YNFKEQ. As DNA, the CDR3 is TGTGCCAGCAGCCAAGACGCCAGGGGCACGGTTACCCCTATCTACGAGCAGTACTTC. It translates to CASSQDARGTVTPIYEQYF.

V usage is TRBV27 and J usage is TRBJ1-1, with 7 bases that match TRBD1. Germline CDR1 MNHEY, CDR2 SMNVEV (reference sequence). The CDR3 is made up of 14 amino acids. Unmatched junction bases numbered 5, after V lost 4 bases and J lost 3 bases. CDR3 loop: CASSYLTGYTEAFF. CDR3 bases: TGTGCCAGCAGTTACCTGACAGGGTACACTGAAGCTTTCTTT.

This chain joins TRBV27 and TRBJ2-2; 13 nucleotides line up with TRBD2. J gave up 5 bases and V 5 bases, and 8 bases lay outside the gene matches. The germline V gene has CDR1 MNHEY and CDR2 SMNVEV (reference sequence). The CDR3 extends over 17 amino acids. The CDR3 region is CASSRTSGSFWTGELFF. CDR3 nucleotides: TGTGCCAGCAGTCGGACTAGCGGGAGTTTTTGGACCGGGGAGCTGTTTTTT.

The J gene is TRBJ2-7, the V gene TRBV6-1; 8 bases match TRBD1. Germline V gene sequence: CDR1 MNHNS, CDR2 SASEGT. The CDR3 contains 15 residues. The J segment lost 3 bases and the V segment lost 2 bases, leaving 6 bases of the junction unmatched. The DNA of the CDR3 is TGTGCCAGCAGTGAATTTGGACAGGGATACTACGAGCAGTACTTC. Translating gives CASSEFGQGYYEQYF.

The chain employs TRBV27 and TRBJ2-3, with D unclear. The length of the CDR3 is 10 residues. Germline assignment: CDR1 MNHEY and CDR2 SMNVEV (reference sequence). Trimming left V 9 bases short and J 5 bases short, with 6 bases between. CDR3 in DNA: TGTGCCAGGGCAGTAGATACGCAGTATTTT. Protein product: CARAVDTQYF.

The J gene is TRBJ1-4, the V gene TRBV2; 7 bases match TRBD1. The junction had 1 base not matched to a gene; V was cut back by 6 bases and J by 3 bases. The CDR3 has 13 residues. Germline CDR1 SNHLY, CDR2 FYNNEI. The CDR3 sequence is CASRGTANEKLFF. The CDR3 coding sequence is TGTGCCAGCAGAGGGACAGCTAATGAAAAACTGTTTTTT.

A word on this clone: The same CDR3 can be traced to other DNA sequences in this sample. The rearrangement joins TRBV7-8 to TRBJ1-1; D gene unclear. The CDR3 extends over 15 amino acids. With 2 bases removed from V and 0 bases from J, the gap between germline ends came to 10 bases. Germline V gives CDR1 SGHVS, CDR2 FQNEAQ. CDR3 sequence (DNA): TGTGCCAGCAGCTTACGACTTAATCTGAACACTGAAGCTTTCTTT. Its protein is CASSLRLNLNTEAFF.

The chain recombines TRBV30 with TRBJ1-2, with D perhaps TRBD1 (6 bases). The CDR3 contains 12 residues. Deletions cut 0 bases from V and 7 bases from J, with 9 bases between. Looked up from germline, CDR1 is GTSNPN and CDR2 is SVGIG (reference sequence). CDR3 in amino acids: CAWSVPRGGYTF. In DNA, the CDR3 is TGTGCCTGGAGTGTACCCAGGGGTGGCTACACCTTC.

This sequence joins TRBV28 and TRBJ2-7; TRBD1 aligns across 8 bases. The trim removed 2 bases at V and 1 base at J, leaving 4 bases unmatched. The CDR3 spans 15 residues. Germline loops: CDR1 MDHEN, CDR2 SYDVKM. The CDR3, as DNA: TGTGCCAGCAGTTTAGACAGGGGCCGATCCTACGAGCAGTACTTC. Its translation: CASSLDRGRSYEQYF.

This clone showed up just a few times. The same CDR3 arises from other DNA sequences in this sample as well. J is TRBJ1-5 and V is TRBV7-8; D remains unclear. Germline CDR1 SGHVS, CDR2 FQNEAQ. This CDR3 is built from 16 residues. V lost 5 bases, J lost 0 bases, and 14 bases lay in between. CDR3 amino acids: CASSRMGGFSNQPQHF. The DNA for the CDR3 is TGTGCCAGCAGCCGCATGGGAGGGTTTAGCAATCAGCCCCAGCATTTT. Together with reference TRBV7-8 and TRBJ1-5, the CDR3 gives the full variable domain: GAGVSQSPRYKVAKRGQDVALRCDPISGHVSLFWYQQALGQGPEFLTYFQNEAQLDKSGLPSDRFFAERPEGSVSTLKIQRTQQEDSAVYLCASSRMGGFSNQPQHFGDGTRLSIL.

The CDR3 bases are TGTGCCAGCAGCTTAGGAGGGCGCGGGTATAGCAATCAGCCCCAGCATTTT. This sequence encodes CASSLGGRGYSNQPQHF. V is TRBV7-2 and J is TRBJ1-5; D gene unclear. The CDR3 is 17 residues long. Germline assignment: CDR1 SGHTA and CDR2 FQGNSA. V lost 1 base and J 0 bases, leaving 13 bases between the germline ends.